This TCR beta chain derives from a study of cytomegalovirus exposure and HLA in healthy donors. Study-level information: Earlier work reported 117 million unique TCR beta sequences from about 200 million T cells. Notes on the study in general: Under in vitro conditions, a few CMV-associated chains were confirmed as specific for CMV antigens. Among TCR beta chains of equal frequency, HLA-associated ones were more clonally expanded in a later analysis. Exclusion applied to some V segments, including TRBV6-2 and TRBV6-3, as they were indistinguishable.

Regarding this clone: Its antigen remains unidentified.

Per germline, CDR1 SNHLY and CDR2 FYNNEI. CDR3 length: 13 residues. V lost 8 bases and J lost 6, with 14 bases in between. PCR involved 60 Vbeta and 13 Jbeta primers. Libraries were prepared by immunoSEQ multiplex PCR; TCRdb keeps only in-frame clonotypes and omits some of them. The table has around 150,000 clones, approximately 80% seen once. The sample was PBMCs. The gene calls are TRBV2 and TRBJ2-1, with D perhaps matching TRBD1 (5 bases). This sequence originates from a man under 40 in good health and CMV-seropositive. This CDR3 reads CASDPAGLNEQFF. CDR3 nucleotide sequence: TGTGCCAGCGATCCGGCAGGGCTCAATGAGCAGTTCTTC.